The entry below gives a single T cell receptor beta chain sequence along with its context. Its antigen is as yet unknown. This sample is drawn from a study of post-analysis software for immune sequencing data. Study-wide background: There were relapsing-remitting, secondary progressive and progressive-relapsing multiple sclerosis among the disease courses included.

The V gene lost 0 bases and the J gene lost 9 bases, with 7 bases spanning the gap. Germline-derived CDR1 and CDR2 are SGHRS and YFSETQ. This CDR3 is 12 amino acids long. Researchers reported that TCR beta cDNA libraries carried unique molecular identifiers. Between roughly 1 and 11 million T cells gave rise to 500,000 to 600,000 cDNA molecules. TCRdb independently ran MiXCR on the PCR reads; one entry per CDR3 protein. The sample includes more than 500,000 distinct CDR3 sequences, around 36% of them seen just once. Study-level findings and limits: Several TRBV segments (TRBV5-6, TRBV5-1 and TRBV20-1 among them) occurred more frequently in patients than in controls. Significantly lower normalized Chao1 diversity was seen in multiple sclerosis patients than in controls.

This TCR was sampled from a girl under 18 with multiple sclerosis. V usage is TRBV5-1 and J usage is TRBJ2-1; D is ambiguous. The specimen was blood. This CDR3 is CASSLGSIEQFF. The CDR3 coding sequence is TGCGCCAGCAGCTTGGGAAGTATTGAGCAGTTCTTC.